This TCR beta chain was sequenced for a study of OX40 agonist ivuxolimab in advanced cancers. Study conclusions and caveats: Clones of CD4+ and CD8+ blood T cells grew by week 6 at doses of 0.1 to 3.0 mg/kg.

Of note for this clone: What it binds is not known.

Germline CDR1 and CDR2: MDHEN and SYDVKM. The CDR3 length is 16 residues. Trimming took 5 bases from V and 5 from J, leaving 18 bases between them. TCRdb's table, derived via immunoSEQ multiplex PCR, lists solely in-frame clones and lacks some. There are 55,000 to 80,000 clones in the sample; roughly 84% occur only once, and around 2% lies in the top ten. The clonotype comes from an adult with an advanced solid tumor such as melanoma, head and neck, liver or kidney cancer. The chain has TRBV28 and TRBJ2-2, with D tentatively TRBD1 (7 bases). The material sequenced was CD4+ or CD8+ T cells sorted from blood, taken in a trial of the OX40 agonist ivuxolimab. In DNA form, the CDR3 reads TGTGCCAGCAGTCTGCGACAGGGCCTAGCGACCGGGGAGCTGTTTTTT. This sequence encodes CASSLRQGLATGELFF.